These 8 T cell receptor beta chains came from one sample sequenced in a study of control samples from healthy donors and cancer patients. Using immunoSEQ multiplex PCR, the repertoire was profiled, and TCRdb retains in-frame clones only, with some absent. The repertoire holds about 130,000 clones, approximately 90% seen once, with about 2.3% in the top ten. The sequenced sample consisted of blood. The receptor source for this set is a man aged 40-49 years in good health.

This clone was detected only once. The rearrangement links TRBV19 to TRBJ2-1, with TRBD2 matching 9 bases. The length of the CDR3 is 16 residues. V lost 3 bases to trimming and J lost 4 bases; unmatched junction nucleotides: 7. Germline V CDR1 and CDR2: LNHDA, SQIVND (reference sequence). The CDR3 coding sequence is TGTGCCAGTAGTATCTTAGCGCGGGGGGGTTACAATGAGCAGTTCTTC. The encoded protein is CASSILARGGYNEQFF.

This clone was counted a single time. The chain joins TRBV7-3 to TRBJ2-2; 7 bases line up with TRBD1. Germline lookup yields CDR1 SGHTA and CDR2 FQGTGA. There are 15 residues in the CDR3. The J segment lost 7 bases and the V segment lost 5 bases, leaving 10 bases of the junction unmatched. This CDR3 reads CASSQAGGEVGELFF. In DNA, the CDR3 is TGTGCCAGCAGCCAAGCAGGGGGAGAGGTCGGGGAGCTGTTTTTT.

This rearrangement joins TRBV4-2 to TRBJ1-4; D remains ambiguous. The CDR3 has 16 residues. In germline, CDR1 is LGHNA, CDR2 YNFKEQ. Trimming took off 0 bases at V and 2 bases at J, with 10 bases between the two ends. CDR3 sequence reads: CASSQEERATNEKLFF. The CDR3 nucleotides are TGTGCCAGCAGCCAAGAAGAAAGGGCGACTAATGAAAAACTGTTTTTT.

V and J are TRBV5-8 and TRBJ1-4, with D perhaps matching TRBD1 (5 bases). Trimming removed 4 bases at V and 8 bases at J, with 9 bases between. Germline V gene data show CDR1 as SGHTS and CDR2 as YDEGEE. This CDR3 is 12 amino acids long. CDR3 region: CASSRDGEKLFF. The CDR3 DNA is TGTGCCAGCAGCCGGGACGGCGAAAAACTGTTTTTT.

V usage is TRBV5-4 and J usage is TRBJ2-1, with a possible D match to TRBD1 (6 bases). This CDR3 is built from 15 residues. Per the germline V gene, CDR1 is SGHNT and CDR2 is YYREEE (reference sequence). Between the trimmed V and J ends, which lost 1 base and 4 bases, there was a span of 12 bases. CDR3 residues: CASSLMGAWYNEQFF. CDR3 sequence (DNA): TGTGCCAGCAGCTTGATGGGGGCGTGGTACAATGAGCAGTTCTTC.

V is TRBV7-9 and J is TRBJ1-2; D not resolved. Germline values: CDR1 SEHNR, CDR2 FQNEAQ (reference sequence). V lost 5 bases to trimming and J lost 0 bases, with 13 bases between them. The CDR3 contains 15 residues. DNA for the CDR3: TGTGCCAGCAGCGGCATTAAGGAAGCTAACTATGGCTACACCTTC. It translates to CASSGIKEANYGYTF.

The rearrangement joins TRBV6-5 to TRBJ2-3; 7 nucleotides align to TRBD1. The CDR3 consists of 15 residues. Germline V gene sequence: CDR1 MNHEY, CDR2 SVGAGI. V trimming: 6 bases; J trimming: 4 bases; junction bases outside the gene matches: 10. For the CDR3, the DNA is TGTGCCAGCAGGATAGACAGGGAAAGGGCAGATACGCAGTATTTT. Encoded protein: CASRIDRERADTQYF.

The J gene is TRBJ1-5, the V gene TRBV18, with D tentatively TRBD1 (5 bases). Trimming removed 4 bases at V and 6 bases at J, with 19 bases between. CDR1 is KGHSH, CDR2 LQKENI, per germline. This CDR3 spans 16 amino acids. The CDR3 DNA reads as TGTGCCAGCTCACTCTCCTCCGGGGGAGGGGTTCAGCCCCAGCATTTT. Protein product: CASSLSSGGGVQPQHF.